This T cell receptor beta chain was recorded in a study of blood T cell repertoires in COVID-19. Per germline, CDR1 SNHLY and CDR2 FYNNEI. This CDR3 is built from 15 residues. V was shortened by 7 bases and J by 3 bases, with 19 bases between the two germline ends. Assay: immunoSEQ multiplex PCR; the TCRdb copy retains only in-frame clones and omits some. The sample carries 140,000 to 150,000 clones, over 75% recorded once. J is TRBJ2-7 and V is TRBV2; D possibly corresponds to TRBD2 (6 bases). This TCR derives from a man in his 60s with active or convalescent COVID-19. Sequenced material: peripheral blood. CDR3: CASKTEAGRGYEQYF. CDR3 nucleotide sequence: TGTGCCAGCAAAACTGAGGCGGGAAGGGGCTACGAGCAGTACTTC. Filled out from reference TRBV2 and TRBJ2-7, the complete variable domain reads EPEVTQTPSHQVTQMGQEVILRCVPISNHLYFYWYRQILGQKVEFLVSFYNNEISEKSEIFDDQFSVERPDGSNFTLKIRSTKLEDSAMYFCASKTEAGRGYEQYFGPGTRLTVT.